The clone carrying this T cell receptor beta chain was seen repeatedly, ten times or more. The antigen remains undetermined. This sample is drawn from a study of T cells in Graves' hyperthyroidism and ophthalmopathy. Overall study: Blood was drawn when the patient was first diagnosed and still untreated.

General study points: A model using 13 V-J features told ophthalmopathy apart from stable hyperthyroidism. Blood samples included most of the expanded thyroid clonotypes exceeding 0.001.

Amplification yielded TCR beta CDR3 regions, with RNA transcripts as the source. The TCR CDR3 first-round RT-PCR relied on the HTBI primer set. TCRdb re-analysed the multiplex PCR reads in MiXCR, keeping a single row per CDR3 protein. Of approximately 520,000 distinct CDR3 sequences listed, approximately 25% are singletons. Criteria for exclusion of patients were uncontrolled infection, other autoimmune disease, pregnancy or lactation. V lost 2 bases, J lost 5 bases, and 13 bases lay in between. Germline V gives CDR1 MNHEY, CDR2 SVGEGT. This CDR3 spans 15 amino acids. The rearrangement joins TRBV6-2 or TRBV6-3 to TRBJ1-5; D might be TRBD1 (5 bases). Sequencing used blood. The TCR sequence derives from a woman in her twenties or thirties with Graves' ophthalmopathy. DNA of the CDR3: TGTGCCAGCAGTTACGCAGGGTCCTATGATCAGCCCCAGCATTTT. Protein: CASSYAGSYDQPQHF.